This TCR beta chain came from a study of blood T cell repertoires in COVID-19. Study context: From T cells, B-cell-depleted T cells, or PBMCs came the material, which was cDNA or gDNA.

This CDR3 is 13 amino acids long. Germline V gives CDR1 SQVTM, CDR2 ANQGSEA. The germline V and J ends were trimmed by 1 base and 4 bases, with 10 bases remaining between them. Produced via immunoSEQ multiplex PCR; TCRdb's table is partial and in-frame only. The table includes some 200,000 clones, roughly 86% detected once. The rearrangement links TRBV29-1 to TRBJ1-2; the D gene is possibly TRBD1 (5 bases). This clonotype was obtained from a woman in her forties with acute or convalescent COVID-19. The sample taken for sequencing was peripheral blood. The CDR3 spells CSVEGRGSYGYTF. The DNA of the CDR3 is TGCAGCGTTGAAGGACGGGGGTCCTATGGCTACACCTTC. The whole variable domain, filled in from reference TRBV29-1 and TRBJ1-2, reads SAVISQKPSRDICQRGTSLTIQCQVDSQVTMMFWYRQQPGQSLTLIATANQGSEATYESGFVIDKFPISRPNLTFSTLTVSNMSPEDSSIYLCSVEGRGSYGYTFGSGTRLTVV.